These 15 T cell receptor beta chains share one sample of origin, sequenced in a study of cytomegalovirus exposure and HLA in healthy donors. Amplification used 60 Vbeta primers and 13 Jbeta primers. Sequencing was performed with immunoSEQ multiplex PCR; in TCRdb, only in-frame clones are kept and a portion is missing. The sample lists more than 95,000 clones, around 86% occurring once. Material for sequencing was PBMCs. These TCRs come from a young woman in good health and CMV-seronegative.

V is TRBV27 and J is TRBJ1-1, with D unresolved. CDR1 is MNHEY, CDR2 SMNVEV, per germline (reference sequence). Trimming shortened V by 6 bases and J by 1 base, and 12 bases separated the two germline ends. This CDR3 region has 14 residues. Written as DNA, the CDR3 is TGTGCCAGCAGGAGGCGGGGAACGAACACTGAAGCTTTCTTT. Encoded protein: CASRRRGTNTEAFF.

The rearrangement uses TRBV25-1 and TRBJ2-5, with 9 bases matching TRBD1. This CDR3 is 15 amino acids long. Germline CDR1 reads MGHDK; CDR2 reads SYGVNS. Unmatched junction bases numbered 7, after V lost 4 bases and J lost 4 bases. This CDR3 reads CASSVLQGAGETQYF. In DNA, the CDR3 is TGTGCCAGCAGTGTACTACAGGGGGCGGGAGAGACCCAGTACTTC.

This chain uses TRBV27 with TRBJ2-7; perhaps TRBD1 as D (5 bases). CDR1 is MNHEY, CDR2 SMNVEV, per germline (reference sequence). CDR3 length equals 15 residues. Trimming left V 4 bases short and J 0 bases short, with 13 bases between. The CDR3 bases are TGTGCCAGCAGTTCGACAGCTCACAGCTCCTACGAGCAGTACTTC. Encoded protein: CASSSTAHSSYEQYF.

The rearrangement uses TRBV28 and TRBJ2-3; D may be TRBD1 (5 bases). Germline assignment: CDR1 MDHEN and CDR2 SYDVKM. The CDR3 spans 15 residues. With 6 bases removed from V and 0 bases from J, the gap between germline ends came to 13 bases. CDR3 bases: TGTGCCAGCAGAACAGGCACTACTAGCACAGATACGCAGTATTTT. Protein sequence: CASRTGTTSTDTQYF.

V gene TRBV4-1 combines with J gene TRBJ2-3, with 7 bases identical to TRBD1. Trimming took 1 base from V and 2 from J; bases not matched to a gene: 6. The germline gives CDR1 MGHRA, CDR2 YSYEKL. The CDR3 spans 16 residues. The CDR3 loop reads CASSQGLTGPTDTQYF. CDR3 DNA: TGCGCCAGCAGCCAAGGCCTGACAGGGCCCACAGATACGCAGTATTTT.

V gene TRBV2 combines with J gene TRBJ2-7; 7 positions match TRBD2. Germline loops: CDR1 SNHLY, CDR2 FYNNEI. The V segment lost 1 base and the J segment 5 bases; nucleotides outside the gene matches: 5. This CDR3 has 14 amino acids. CDR3 nucleotides: TGTGCCAGCAGTGAAGAGAGACTAGCCGACGAGCAGTACTTC. This codes for CASSEERLADEQYF. Looking up the rest from reference TRBV2 and TRBJ2-7 gives the full variable domain: EPEVTQTPSHQVTQMGQEVILRCVPISNHLYFYWYRQILGQKVEFLVSFYNNEISEKSEIFDDQFSVERPDGSNFTLKIRSTKLEDSAMYFCASSEERLADEQYFGPGTRLTVT.

The chain combines TRBV5-1 with TRBJ2-5, with D perhaps TRBD2 (5 bases). Germline V gives CDR1 SGHRS, CDR2 YFSETQ. The CDR3 loop spans 16 amino acids. V lost 1 base to trimming and J lost 5 bases, with 18 bases between them. CDR3 sequence reads: CASSLLGARLGETQYF. For the CDR3, the DNA is TGCGCCAGCAGCTTGTTGGGAGCCAGGCTGGGGGAGACCCAGTACTTC. Variable domain in full (rest from reference TRBV5-1 and TRBJ2-5): KAGVTQTPRYLIKTRGQQVTLSCSPISGHRSVSWYQQTPGQGLQFLFEYFSETQRNKGNFPGRFSGRQFSNSRSEMNVSTLELGDSALYLCASSLLGARLGETQYFGPGTRLLVL.

The chain employs TRBV28 and TRBJ1-1; D is unclear. Germline V gene sequence: CDR1 MDHEN, CDR2 SYDVKM. The V end was cut by 7 bases, the J end by 10 bases, with 19 bases between. CDR3 size: 13 residues. The CDR3 nucleotides are TGTGCCAGCACCCCCTCTTGGGTACGAGGAGCTTTCTTT. This gives the protein CASTPSWVRGAFF.

This chain connects TRBV10-3 to TRBJ1-4; TRBD1 agrees at 8 bases. The junction had 2 bases not matched to a gene; V was cut back by 0 bases and J by 5 bases. CDR3 length equals 15 residues. The germline gives CDR1 ENHRY, CDR2 SYGVKD. CDR3 in amino acids: CAISESTGDNEKLFF. DNA for the CDR3: TGTGCCATCAGTGAGTCGACAGGGGACAATGAAAAACTGTTTTTT.

The V call is TRBV10-2, the J call TRBJ1-1; D unresolved. CDR3 length: 12 amino acids. V lost 6 bases and J 7 bases, leaving 12 bases between the germline ends. CDR1 is WSHSY, CDR2 SAAADI, per germline. In DNA, the CDR3 is TGCGCCAGCAGCGTCTCGGGAAGTGAAGCTTTCTTT. It yields the protein CASSVSGSEAFF.

V and J are TRBV2 and TRBJ2-1; 7 positions agree with TRBD1. The CDR3 totals 13 residues. CDR1 SNHLY and CDR2 FYNNEI come from the germline V gene. The trim removed 4 bases at V and 13 bases at J, leaving 10 bases unmatched. CDR3 amino acids: CASSALRDSFQFF. For the CDR3, the DNA is TGTGCCAGCAGTGCCTTGAGGGACAGCTTCCAGTTCTTC.

V gene TRBV5-8 combines with J gene TRBJ2-5, with TRBD2 as a possible D gene (6 bases). The CDR3 is 14 amino acids. The ends were cut back, 3 bases at V and 1 base at J, with 10 bases in the middle. The germline CDR1 and CDR2 sequences are SGHTS and YDEGEE. The chain's CDR3 is CASSSLAVQETQYF. The CDR3 region has the DNA TGTGCCAGCAGCTCCTTAGCGGTCCAAGAGACCCAGTACTTC.

The chain couples TRBV19 to TRBJ1-4; D gene ambiguous. The CDR3 runs to 14 residues. Germline V gene lookup returns CDR1 LNHDA and CDR2 SQIVND (reference sequence). Trimming pared 6 bases from V and 5 bases from J, leaving 13 bases between. CDR3 sequence (DNA): TGTGCCAGTAGCAGGAGGCTCCCAAATGAAAAACTGTTTTTT. It codes for CASSRRLPNEKLFF. Filled out from reference TRBV19 and TRBJ1-4, the complete variable domain reads DGGITQSPKYLFRKEGQNVTLSCEQNLNHDAMYWYRQDPGQGLRLIYYSQIVNDFQKGDIAEGYSVSREKKESFPLTVTSAQKNPTAFYLCASSRRLPNEKLFFGSGTQLSVL.

The chain uses TRBV19 and TRBJ2-7; TRBD1 matches 7 bases. In germline, CDR1 is LNHDA, CDR2 SQIVND (reference sequence). This CDR3 is built from 14 residues. V lost 5 bases to trimming and J lost 2 bases; unmatched junction nucleotides: 6. The CDR3 sequence: CASSPWTGPYEQYF. DNA of the CDR3: TGTGCCAGTAGTCCATGGACAGGCCCCTACGAGCAGTACTTC.

Only one count was recorded for this clone. This chain uses TRBV13 with TRBJ2-7; D not resolved. The CDR3 runs to 14 residues. Trimming shortened V by 0 bases and J by 8 bases, and 14 bases separated the two germline ends. The germline V gene encodes CDR1 PRHDT and CDR2 FYEKMQ (reference sequence). The CDR3 DNA is TGTGCCAGCAGCTTAGGACAGATCCTGGGCCAGCAGTACTTC. It codes for CASSLGQILGQQYF.